This entry features one TCR beta chain sequence. Antigen specificity is unknown. The data are from a study of early T cells in non-severe SARS-CoV-2 infection. Points from the study as a whole: The matching step, a VDJdb search, favored anti-spike CD8 responses and missed private and CD4 specificities.

TCRdb processed the 5' RACE reads anew with MiXCR; each CDR3 protein has one entry. The profile covers more than 45,000 distinct CDR3 sequences, with about 8.4% appearing a single time and 3% to 4% taken by the ten largest. The CDR3 consists of 12 residues. Trimming removed 3 bases from V and 11 bases from J; junction bases left unmatched: 10. Germline CDR1 DFQATT, CDR2 SNEGSKA (reference sequence). The chain employs TRBV20-1 and TRBJ2-7; 7 bases align to TRBD2. Sequenced sample: whole blood. The clonotype was recovered from an adult who was a healthcare worker with PCR-confirmed SARS-CoV-2 infection or an uninfected control (not recorded which). DNA for the CDR3: TGCAGTGCTAGCCCCGGGGCGGGAGTAGAGTACTTC. It is translated as CSASPGAGVEYF.